One T cell receptor beta chain is described in this entry. Its specificity is unknown. This CDR3 has 14 amino acids. Trimming took 2 bases from V and 5 from J, leaving 12 bases between them. Germline V gene data show CDR1 as MNHNS and CDR2 as SASEGT. This sample is drawn from a study of T cell repertoires in cytomegalovirus infection. TCRdb redid the calling of the reads with MiXCR, one entry per CDR3 protein. The repertoire holds 300,000 to 400,000 distinct CDR3 sequences, roughly 28% seen once, with approximately 20% in the top ten. This sequence originates from a human donor in good health (CMV status not recorded). Some clones in this sample may be carry-over from other donors' samples. Sequencing was performed on cultured PBMCs, taken from culture after CMV antigen stimulation. J is TRBJ1-2 and V is TRBV6-1; D gene ambiguous. CDR3 DNA sequence: TGTGCCAGCAGTGAATCGTACAATCCTTATGGCTACACCTTC. It yields the protein CASSESYNPYGYTF.